The clone carrying this T cell receptor (beta chain) occurred many times. As it was prepared, the TCRbeta library received unique molecular identifiers. Via MiXCR, TCRdb re-called the PCR reads, giving one row per CDR3 protein. The table records 300,000 to 400,000 distinct CDR3 sequences, 13% of them present only once. These data are taken from a study of T-cell reconstitution after alpha-beta-depleted transplantation in children. This CDR3 spans 13 amino acids. V gave up 1 base and J gave up 0 bases, with 4 bases separating them. Germline CDR1 is SGHRS and CDR2 is YFSETQ. The sample in question was PBMCs, obtained from the stem cell graft. This chain joins TRBV5-1 and TRBJ1-1; D gene uncertain. The receptor was isolated from a human donor who donated a stem cell graft to a child with Fanconi anemia. The CDR3 here is CASSLIVNTEAFF. CDR3 bases: TGCGCCAGCAGCTTGATAGTGAACACTGAAGCTTTCTTT.